The 2 T cell receptor beta chains below come from one sample, sequenced in a study of blood T cell repertoires in COVID-19. Produced via immunoSEQ multiplex PCR; TCRdb's table is partial and in-frame only. The sample shows 37,000 or so clones, 75% to 90% of them seen only once. Sequenced: peripheral blood. The receptors here all came from a human donor in a cohort sampled during active COVID-19.

The rearrangement links TRBV30 to TRBJ2-7, with TRBD2 matching over 8 bases. There are 12 residues in the CDR3. The J segment lost 5 bases and the V segment lost 4 bases, leaving 4 bases of the junction unmatched. Germline V gene sequence: CDR1 GTSNPN, CDR2 SVGIG (reference sequence). CDR3 nucleotide sequence: TGTGCCTGGACCCCGGGGGGGAACGAGCAGTACTTC. Its translation is CAWTPGGNEQYF.

The genes are TRBV7-2 and TRBJ2-7; 11 bases fit TRBD2. Germline V lookup: CDR1 SGHTA, CDR2 FQGNSA. Losses at the gene ends were 3 bases for V and 6 bases for J; bases not matched to a gene: 4. The CDR3 consists of 14 residues. The CDR3 loop is CASSFSGRAPEQYF. The CDR3 nucleotides are TGTGCCAGCAGCTTTAGCGGGAGGGCCCCCGAGCAGTACTTC. Full variable domain (rest looked up from reference TRBV7-2 and TRBJ2-7): GAGVSQSPSNKVTEKGKDVELRCDPISGHTALYWYRQSLGQGLEFLIYFQGNSAPDKSGLPSDRFSAERTGGSVSTLTIQRTQQEDSAVYLCASSFSGRAPEQYFGPGTRLTVT.